The rows below give T cell receptor beta chains drawn from one sample of a study of shared clonotypes between healthy human individuals. Assay used: immunoSEQ multiplex PCR; TCRdb lists only in-frame clones, some missing. The top ten clones hold under 2% of a sample with roughly 700,000 clones, around 72% of them seen once. The specimen sequenced was memory CD4+ T cells sorted from blood. All receptors derive from a woman in her twenties or thirties in good health. The CDR3 runs from the conserved cysteine through the conserved F or W. A D gene is named only where the DNA matches it firmly. Clone size is shown for a subset of rows, as once, few, many or a class of expanded clone.

J gene: TRBJ2-3; V gene: TRBV5-6; D gene: TRBD2; clone size: NA; CDR3 protein: CASSGLAGGPSDTQYF; CDR3 DNA: TGTGCCAGCAGCGGACTAGCGGGAGGGCCTTCAGATACGCAGTATTTT
J gene: TRBJ2-7; V gene: TRBV7-2; D gene: TRBD2; clone size: few; CDR3 protein: CASSPQGPHRGRERYEQYF; CDR3 DNA: TGTGCCAGCAGCCCCCAAGGCCCCCATCGCGGGAGGGAAAGGTACGAGCAGTACTTC
J gene: TRBJ2-7; V gene: TRBV28; D gene: TRBD2; clone size: NA; CDR3 protein: CASTRAGGLYEQYF; CDR3 DNA: TGTGCCAGCACCAGAGCGGGAGGCCTCTACGAGCAGTACTTC
J gene: TRBJ1-4; V gene: TRBV2; D gene: NA; clone size: NA; CDR3 protein: CASRVGGAPTNEKLFF; CDR3 DNA: TGTGCCAGCAGGGTCGGGGGGGCGCCGACTAATGAAAAACTGTTTTTT
J gene: TRBJ2-1; V gene: TRBV6-5; D gene: NA; clone size: NA; CDR3 protein: CASSWQLAEYNEQFF; CDR3 DNA: TGTGCCAGCAGTTGGCAGCTAGCCGAATACAATGAGCAGTTCTTC
J gene: TRBJ2-7; V gene: TRBV6-5; D gene: NA; clone size: NA; CDR3 protein: CASSYSGLQGEQYF; CDR3 DNA: TGTGCCAGCAGTTACTCGGGTCTGCAAGGGGAGCAGTACTTC
J gene: TRBJ2-2; V gene: TRBV10-1; D gene: NA; clone size: NA; CDR3 protein: CASSGQGWGTGELFF; CDR3 DNA: TGCGCCAGCAGTGGCCAGGGATGGGGCACCGGGGAGCTGTTTTTT
J gene: TRBJ2-5; V gene: TRBV5-1; D gene: NA; clone size: NA; CDR3 protein: CASSLVPGKETQYF; CDR3 DNA: TGCGCCAGCAGCTTGGTGCCAGGGAAAGAGACCCAGTACTTC
J gene: TRBJ2-7; V gene: TRBV18; D gene: TRBD2; clone size: NA; CDR3 protein: CASSTGTSGTEQYF; CDR3 DNA: TGTGCCAGCTCAACCGGGACTAGCGGGACCGAGCAGTACTTC
J gene: TRBJ2-1; V gene: TRBV5-8; D gene: TRBD2; clone size: NA; CDR3 protein: CASSTYRGSGRNYEQFF; CDR3 DNA: TGTGCCAGCAGCACCTACCGGGGGAGCGGGAGGAATTATGAGCAGTTCTTC
J gene: TRBJ2-1; V gene: TRBV5-1; D gene: TRBD2; clone size: NA; CDR3 protein: CASSAYSGLAGNEQFF; CDR3 DNA: TGCGCCAGCAGCGCATACTCGGGACTAGCGGGCAATGAGCAGTTCTTC
J gene: TRBJ1-2; V gene: TRBV7-6; D gene: TRBD1; clone size: NA; CDR3 protein: CASSPRTGNYTF; CDR3 DNA: TGTGCCAGCAGCCCCAGGACAGGGAACTACACCTTC
J gene: TRBJ2-6; V gene: TRBV4-2; D gene: NA; clone size: NA; CDR3 protein: CASGQSSGANVLTF; CDR3 DNA: TGTGCCAGCGGGCAAAGCTCTGGGGCCAACGTCCTGACTTTC
J gene: TRBJ2-1; V gene: TRBV19; D gene: TRBD2; clone size: NA; CDR3 protein: CASRKAGGLYNEQFF; CDR3 DNA: TGTGCCAGTAGGAAAGCGGGAGGGCTCTACAATGAGCAGTTCTTC
J gene: TRBJ2-2; V gene: TRBV6-1; D gene: TRBD1; clone size: NA; CDR3 protein: CASSGGQGYTGELFF; CDR3 DNA: TGTGCCAGCAGTGGGGGACAGGGGTACACCGGGGAGCTGTTTTTT
J gene: TRBJ2-1; V gene: TRBV9; D gene: TRBD2; clone size: once; CDR3 protein: CASSGLADYNEQFF; CDR3 DNA: TGTGCCAGCAGCGGACTAGCGGACTACAATGAGCAGTTCTTC
J gene: TRBJ2-1; V gene: TRBV13; D gene: NA; clone size: NA; CDR3 protein: CASSFSGRGEQFF; CDR3 DNA: TGTGCCAGCAGCTTCTCGGGACGGGGTGAGCAGTTCTTC
J gene: TRBJ2-2; V gene: TRBV5-1; D gene: TRBD1; clone size: NA; CDR3 protein: CASSPGTGGTGELFF; CDR3 DNA: TGCGCCAGCAGCCCGGGGACAGGTGGGACCGGGGAGCTGTTTTTT
J gene: TRBJ1-5; V gene: TRBV27; D gene: NA; clone size: NA; CDR3 protein: CASSLTEDQPQHF; CDR3 DNA: TGTGCCAGCAGTTTAACGGAGGATCAGCCCCAGCATTTT